Listed here is a single T cell receptor (beta chain). This specimen belongs to a study of blood T cell repertoires in COVID-19. The CDR3 has 14 amino acids. Per germline, CDR1 SNHLY and CDR2 FYNNEI. After removal of 7 bases from V and 1 base from J, the junction contained 4 bases not matched to a gene. The authors' processing: Cell counts per sample came from amplifying reference gene primers. Produced via immunoSEQ multiplex PCR; TCRdb's table is partial and in-frame only. V, J and clone size derive from that table, while D and trimming were established from the DNA sequence. The sample records around 200,000 clones, around nine tenths being singletons.

This TCR derives from a man between 60 and 70 years old who had recovered from COVID-19. Material for sequencing was peripheral blood. This rearrangement joins TRBV2 to TRBJ1-1; TRBD1 aligns across 9 bases. CDR3 loop: CASTKTGGNTEAFF. The CDR3 DNA reads TGTGCCAGCACCAAGACAGGGGGGAACACTGAAGCTTTCTTT.